This record covers a single TCR beta chain. Deletions cut 7 bases from V and 4 bases from J, with 16 bases between. The CDR3 has 14 residues. Germline V gene sequence: CDR1 MDHEN, CDR2 SYDVKM. How the authors handled the data: Amplification from reference gene primers served as the basis for estimated nucleated cell counts. Using immunoSEQ multiplex PCR, the repertoire was profiled, and TCRdb retains in-frame clones only, with some absent. Clone size and V and J calls were adopted from that table, with D and trimming inferred from the DNA. The sample yields approximately 210,000 clones, around four fifths seen once. This specimen belongs to a study of blood T cell repertoires in COVID-19. Study-wide context: The United States, Italy and Spain provided the acute and convalescent COVID-19 samples. PBMCs, B-cell-depleted T cells, or T cells provided the cDNA or gDNA that made up the material.

This sequence was found in a woman in her sixties or seventies with active or convalescent COVID-19. Material for sequencing was peripheral blood. This chain connects TRBV28 to TRBJ1-2; D is unresolved. Here the CDR3 DNA reads TGTGCCAGCATCGCCACGAGCGGTTCCTATGGCTACACCTTC. It yields the protein CASIATSGSYGYTF.